This TCR beta chain came from a study of blood T cell repertoires in COVID-19. The CDR3 consists of 16 residues. Germline-derived CDR1 and CDR2 are MDHEN and SYDVKM. Trimming stripped 0 bases from V and 0 bases from J, with 9 bases between. How the authors handled the data: Estimation of nucleated cell counts was performed using reference gene primer amplification. The assay was immunoSEQ multiplex PCR, and TCRdb's table has in-frame clones only and misses some. V and J calls and clone size are copied from that table; D and trimming were computed from the DNA. The table has about 300,000 clones, around 84% seen once; the top ten hold 1.3%.

Sequencing was carried out using peripheral blood. The clonotype comes from a man aged 65-85 years with acute or convalescent COVID-19. The chain is built from TRBV28 and TRBJ1-5; TRBD1 is a possible D gene (5 bases). This CDR3 reads CASSLWDTRSNQPQHF. For the CDR3, the DNA is TGTGCCAGCAGTTTATGGGACACCCGTAGCAATCAGCCCCAGCATTTT.